This T cell receptor beta chain is from a study of T cell responses to AZD1222 COVID-19 vaccine. The repertoire was sequenced with immunoSEQ multiplex PCR; TCRdb's copy has only in-frame clones and lacks some. Here the sample spans 120,000 or so clones, roughly 84% being singletons. The CDR3 runs 16 residues. In germline, CDR1 is KGHDR, CDR2 SFDVKD. The J segment lost 4 bases and the V segment lost 3 bases, leaving 7 bases of the junction unmatched. This TCR was recovered from an adult in good health. The sample was peripheral blood, taken on day 0 of AZD1222 vaccination. This rearrangement joins TRBV24-1 to TRBJ2-3; 9 bases match TRBD1. CDR3 sequence (DNA): TGTGCCACCAGTGATCCCACAGGGGGCGCAGCAGATACGCAGTATTTT. Its protein product is CATSDPTGGAADTQYF.